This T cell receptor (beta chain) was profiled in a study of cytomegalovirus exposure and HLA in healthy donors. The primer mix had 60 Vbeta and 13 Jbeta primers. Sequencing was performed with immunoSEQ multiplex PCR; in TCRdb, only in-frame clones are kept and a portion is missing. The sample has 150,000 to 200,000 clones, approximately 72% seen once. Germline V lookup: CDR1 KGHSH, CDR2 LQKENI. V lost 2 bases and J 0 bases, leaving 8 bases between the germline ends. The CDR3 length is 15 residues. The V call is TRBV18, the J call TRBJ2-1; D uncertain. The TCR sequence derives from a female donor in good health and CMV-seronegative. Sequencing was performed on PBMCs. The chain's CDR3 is CASSPFPGSYNEQFF. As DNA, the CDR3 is TGTGCCAGCTCACCATTCCCGGGCTCCTACAATGAGCAGTTCTTC.